Presented here are 12 T cell receptor beta chains from one specimen sequenced in a study of response to subunit inactivated influenza vaccine (dated by TCRdb to the late 2010s). The library was prepared using RT-PCR. Sequencing took place on an Illumina HiSeq 2500. The raw public reads went through TCRdb reprocessing: fastp at Q25, MiXCR clone calling, in-frame beta chains kept. CDR3 protein duplicates are merged, each entry listing the most common genes and DNA. Here the sample has 400,000 to 650,000 distinct CDR3 sequences; approximately 7.8% occur a single time. The ten largest make up about 12% of the sample. Material: PBMCs from blood, obtained 23 to 25 months after vaccination. Source of these receptors: a man aged 50 to 69 who received an inactivated influenza vaccine. Donor details come from another sample of the same person, matched by shared clones.

This clonotype was picked up many times. This sequence joins TRBV20-1 and TRBJ2-3, with D possibly being TRBD1 or TRBD2 (5 bases each). Trimming left V 3 bases short and J 1 base short, with 11 bases between. The CDR3 is 14 residues long. CDR1 and CDR2 (germline): DFQATT, SNEGSKA (reference sequence). CDR3 sequence (DNA): TGCAGTGCTAGGGGGGTCGGGGGCACAGATACGCAGTATTTT. It codes for CSARGVGGTDTQYF.

This clonotype has a handful of counts. The chain employs TRBV6-2 or TRBV6-3 and TRBJ2-7; D is possibly TRBD2 (5 bases). Germline loops: CDR1 MNHEY, CDR2 SVGEGT. Trimming cost V 4 bases and J 1 base, with 11 bases left between them. The CDR3 runs 14 residues. The CDR3 DNA sequence: TGTGCCAGCAGTTCCTATCGGGGTTCCTACGAGCAGTACTTC. It translates to CASSSYRGSYEQYF.

V and J are TRBV20-1 and TRBJ2-7; tentatively, D is TRBD1 or TRBD2 (5 bases each). This CDR3 contains 13 residues. V lost 3 bases to trimming and J lost 2 bases, with 11 bases between them. Germline V gene lookup returns CDR1 DFQATT and CDR2 SNEGSKA (reference sequence). CDR3 sequence: CSASGQGPYEQYF. The CDR3 nucleotides are TGCAGTGCTAGTGGGCAGGGACCCTACGAGCAGTACTTC.

This clonotype was detected ten times or more. V usage is TRBV28 and J usage is TRBJ1-6, with 12 positions matching TRBD1. Germline trimming cut 11 bases from V and 9 bases from J; bases unmatched to any gene: 11. CDR1 is MDHEN, CDR2 SYDVKM, per germline. The CDR3 loop spans 15 amino acids. In DNA, the CDR3 is TGTGCCTCCTCCCCGGGACAGGGGGCCGGTTCACCCCTCCACTTT. Protein sequence: CASSPGQGAGSPLHF. The variable domain in full, with the rest retrieved from reference TRBV28 and TRBJ1-6, is DVKVTQSSRYLVKRTGEKVFLECVQDMDHENMFWYRQDPGLGLRLIYFSYDVKMKEKGDIPEGYSVSREKKERFSLILESASTNQTSMYLCASSPGQGAGSPLHFGNGTRLTVT.

This clonotype has more than one count but fewer than ten. The chain employs TRBV7-2 and TRBJ2-7; D might be TRBD2 (5 bases). This CDR3 spans 15 amino acids. Per the germline V gene, CDR1 is SGHTA and CDR2 is FQGNSA. V shed 0 bases and J shed 1 base, with 10 bases lying between them. The CDR3 spells CASSLAGVDSYEQYF. CDR3 nucleotide sequence: TGTGCCAGCAGCTTAGCGGGAGTTGATTCCTACGAGCAGTACTTC.

This chain joins TRBV20-1 and TRBJ2-5; maybe TRBD1 (6 bases). The germline V gene encodes CDR1 DFQATT and CDR2 SNEGSKA (reference sequence). This CDR3 comprises 15 residues. V was trimmed by 3 bases and J by 7 bases, leaving 21 bases between them. This CDR3 is CSARVGQTASWTQYF. Written as DNA, the CDR3 is TGCAGTGCTAGGGTCGGACAGACAGCTTCGTGGACCCAGTACTTC.

The V call is TRBV15, the J call TRBJ2-7; unclear D gene. The CDR3 is 14 amino acids. V lost 0 bases and J 1 base, leaving 7 bases between the germline ends. CDR1 is LNHNV, CDR2 YYDKDF, per germline (reference sequence). The DNA for the CDR3 is TGTGCCACCAGCAGAGAAGAAGATTCCTACGAGCAGTACTTC. Protein sequence: CATSREEDSYEQYF.

V gene TRBV20-1 combines with J gene TRBJ2-7; 9 bases agree with TRBD2. CDR3 length: 14 residues. Germline trimming cut 1 base from V and 4 bases from J; bases unmatched to any gene: 5. CDR1 is DFQATT and CDR2 is SNEGSKA in the germline V gene (reference sequence). This chain's CDR3 is CSARVSGRTYEQYF. The CDR3 DNA is TGCAGTGCTAGAGTAAGCGGGAGGACTTACGAGCAGTACTTC.

This clonotype was recorded many times. The chain joins TRBV5-1 to TRBJ1-2; 7 bases align to TRBD1. The CDR3 has 14 residues. The germline V gene encodes CDR1 SGHRS and CDR2 YFSETQ. J was trimmed by 2 bases and V by 3 bases; bases with no gene match: 4. As DNA, the CDR3 is TGCGCCAGCAGCTCAGGGGGACAGAACTATGGCTACACCTTC. This sequence encodes CASSSGGQNYGYTF.

This clonotype was picked up many times. The gene calls are TRBV10-2 and TRBJ1-6, with 7 bases matching TRBD1. The ends lost 5 bases at V and 7 bases at J; junction bases unmatched: 8. The CDR3 runs to 15 residues. Germline V gene lookup returns CDR1 WSHSY and CDR2 SAAADI. CDR3 DNA sequence: TGCGCCAGCAGTACAGGGGTTGAAAGAAATTCACCCCTCCACTTT. It yields the protein CASSTGVERNSPLHF.

This clonotype was counted at least ten times. The chain is built from TRBV7-2 and TRBJ2-1, with D maybe TRBD2 (6 bases). Per the germline V gene, CDR1 is SGHTA and CDR2 is FQGNSA. This CDR3 region has 12 residues. Trimming shortened V by 0 bases and J by 10 bases, and 7 bases separated the two germline ends. This CDR3 reads CASSLAAGEQFF. CDR3 DNA: TGTGCCAGCAGCTTAGCAGCGGGCGAGCAGTTCTTC.

This clonotype was seen more than once but under ten times. V and J are TRBV12-3 or TRBV12-4 and TRBJ2-3; 10 positions agree with TRBD2. V was clipped by 7 bases and J by 11 bases; unmatched bases: 12. This CDR3 has 14 amino acids. CDR3 amino acids: CASISSGGPGGQYF. The CDR3 bases are TGTGCCAGCATCAGTAGCGGGGGGCCCGGCGGGCAGTATTTT.